These 14 T cell receptor beta chains were all obtained from the same sample, sequenced in a study of shared clonotypes between healthy human individuals. This table comes from immunoSEQ multiplex PCR, and its TCRdb copy is limited to in-frame clones, with some not included. The table includes about 580,000 clones, roughly 98% detected once. The naive CD8 fraction comprised CD45RO-negative cells positively selected for CCR7 and excluded terminally differentiated effector memory CD45RA+ cells. The sequenced material came from naive CD8+ T cells sorted from blood. Receptors were obtained from a young man in good health.

V gene TRBV9 combines with J gene TRBJ2-4; 15 positions agree with TRBD2. This CDR3 has 18 residues. With V trimmed by 2 bases and J by 3 bases, 6 bases remained unmatched. Germline loops: CDR1 SGDLS, CDR2 YYNGEE. This chain's CDR3 is CASSVGLAGGNVKNIQYF. The CDR3 nucleotides read TGTGCCAGCAGCGTCGGACTAGCGGGAGGGAACGTCAAAAACATTCAGTACTTC. Together with reference TRBV9 and TRBJ2-4, the CDR3 gives the full variable domain: DSGVTQTPKHLITATGQRVTLRCSPRSGDLSVYWYQQSLDQGLQFLIQYYNGEERAKGNILERFSAQQFPDLHSELNLSSLELGDSALYFCASSVGLAGGNVKNIQYFGAGTRLSVL.

This clone was counted once. The CDR3 nucleotides are TGCAGCGCCTTGACAGGGGGCACTGAAGCTTTCTTT. Amino acid sequence: CSALTGGTEAFF. The rearrangement links TRBV29-1 to TRBJ1-1; 9 nucleotides align to TRBD1. This CDR3 is 12 amino acids long. Germline-derived CDR1 and CDR2 are SQVTM and ANQGSEA. V shed 7 bases and J 4 bases; nucleotides not matched to a gene: 4.

This chain connects TRBV30 to TRBJ2-2, with 9 nucleotides matching TRBD1. CDR1 is GTSNPN, CDR2 SVGIG, per germline (reference sequence). CDR3 length: 15 amino acids. With 8 bases clipped from V and 5 bases from J, the junction kept 12 bases outside the gene matches. DNA of the CDR3: TGTGCCCTACTCCTCCGGGACAGGGTAACCGGGGAGCTGTTTTTT. Residues: CALLLRDRVTGELFF.

With respect to this clone: Other nucleotide sequences from this sample produce the same CDR3. This chain connects TRBV6-5 to TRBJ2-7, with 7 bases matching TRBD1. V lost 2 bases, J lost 4 bases, and 2 bases stayed unmatched. The germline V gene has CDR1 MNHEY and CDR2 SVGAGI. This CDR3 has 13 amino acids. CDR3 sequence reads: CASSYLQGYEQYF. In nucleotides, the CDR3 is TGTGCCAGCAGTTACCTACAGGGGTACGAGCAGTACTTC.

This chain uses TRBV27 with TRBJ2-7, with D tentatively TRBD1 or TRBD2 (5 bases each). Germline assignment: CDR1 MNHEY and CDR2 SMNVEV (reference sequence). V lost 3 bases, J lost 2 bases, and 8 bases lay in between. The CDR3 runs to 13 residues. CDR3 loop: CASSFQGPYEQYF. CDR3 bases: TGTGCCAGCAGTTTTCAGGGACCCTACGAGCAGTACTTC.

This clone was detected only once. The rearrangement uses TRBV5-6 and TRBJ2-2, with unresolved D. The V and J ends lost 4 bases and 4 bases respectively, with 11 bases between them. CDR3 size: 14 residues. CDR1 is SGHDT, CDR2 YYEEEE, per germline. The CDR3 DNA is TGTGCCAGCAGCCTTGGGCAGACCACCGGGGAGCTGTTTTTT. Translating gives CASSLGQTTGELFF.

J is TRBJ2-1 and V is TRBV9; the D is unclear. Trimming took 0 bases from V and 0 from J, leaving 16 bases between them. CDR3 size: 18 residues. In germline, CDR1 is SGDLS, CDR2 YYNGEE. In DNA form, the CDR3 reads TGTGCCAGCAGCGTAGGAGTGGACCAGTTGAGCTCCTACAATGAGCAGTTCTTC. This sequence encodes CASSVGVDQLSSYNEQFF.

V gene TRBV27 combines with J gene TRBJ2-1; the match to TRBD2 covers 7 bases. The V gene end was trimmed by 5 bases and the J gene end by 0 bases; junction bases not matched to a gene: 16. The CDR3 has 19 amino acids. Germline V gene lookup returns CDR1 MNHEY and CDR2 SMNVEV (reference sequence). CDR3 in DNA: TGTGCCAGCAGTCTGAGACCCATGACTAGCTTTTTCTCCTACAATGAGCAGTTCTTC. Protein: CASSLRPMTSFFSYNEQFF.

This chain connects TRBV28 to TRBJ2-7; 10 bases align to TRBD1. V dropped 8 bases and J dropped 5; count of bases not matched to a gene: 12. The CDR3 runs 15 residues. Germline values: CDR1 MDHEN, CDR2 SYDVKM. Here the CDR3 DNA reads TGTGCCAGCGTTACCGGGACAGGGGTTCCCAACGAGCAGTACTTC. It is translated as CASVTGTGVPNEQYF.

This chain joins TRBV27 and TRBJ1-5, with a possible D match to TRBD1 (6 bases). Trimming stripped 0 bases from V and 6 bases from J, with 9 bases between. Germline CDR1 and CDR2: MNHEY and SMNVEV (reference sequence). CDR3 length equals 14 residues. As DNA, the CDR3 is TGTGCCAGCAGTTTATCGGACAGCGCTCAGCCCCAGCATTTT. It codes for CASSLSDSAQPQHF.

As concerns this clone: This same CDR3 is encoded by further DNA sequences in the sample. The genes are TRBV4-1 and TRBJ2-1, with 7 nucleotides matching TRBD1. Unmatched junction bases numbered 4, after V lost 1 base and J lost 1 base. Germline V gene sequence: CDR1 MGHRA, CDR2 YSYEKL. The CDR3 is 16 residues long. For the CDR3, the DNA is TGCGCCAGCAGCCAAGTTTCAGGGGGTTCCTACAATGAGCAGTTCTTC. Protein: CASSQVSGGSYNEQFF.

The chain is built from TRBV27 and TRBJ2-7, with TRBD2 identical over 8 bases. The CDR3 length is 14 residues. The trim removed 3 bases at V and 4 bases at J, leaving 5 bases unmatched. Germline lookup yields CDR1 MNHEY and CDR2 SMNVEV (reference sequence). CDR3 amino acids: CASSFGLAPYEQYF. CDR3 nucleotides: TGTGCCAGCAGTTTCGGACTAGCTCCTTACGAGCAGTACTTC.

The chain recombines TRBV7-9 with TRBJ1-1, with D perhaps TRBD1 (6 bases). The CDR3 is made up of 15 amino acids. V was shortened by 5 bases and J by 0 bases, with 13 bases between the two germline ends. Looked up from germline, CDR1 is SEHNR and CDR2 is FQNEAQ (reference sequence). CDR3 coding DNA: TGTGCCAGCAGCACGACAGGCTTTATGAACACTGAAGCTTTCTTT. Translated: CASSTTGFMNTEAFF.

The CDR3 loop reads CASSWDGYNEQFF. The CDR3 DNA reads as TGTGCCAGCAGCTGGGACGGGTACAATGAGCAGTTCTTC. The rearrangement uses TRBV7-3 and TRBJ2-1, with D possibly called TRBD1 or TRBD2 (5 bases each). Germline lookup yields CDR1 SGHTA and CDR2 FQGTGA. The CDR3 is made up of 13 amino acids. V was pared by 4 bases and J by 4 bases, with 8 bases between.